This TCR beta chain appears in the sequencing data of a study of blood T cell repertoires in COVID-19. Study in general: Collection of acute and convalescent COVID-19 samples took place in the United States, Italy and Spain. Sample material is recorded as cDNA or gDNA derived from T cells, B-cell-depleted T cells, or PBMCs.

Some clones are missing from TCRdb's copy, which holds only in-frame ones; the method was immunoSEQ multiplex PCR. This sample has 15,000 to 20,000 clones, with 80% to 90% found just once. The V gene lost 6 bases and the J gene lost 2 bases, with 10 bases spanning the gap. The CDR3 has 13 amino acids. Germline CDR1 and CDR2: MDHEN and SYDVKM. The rearrangement links TRBV28 to TRBJ2-5; D unresolved. This TCR was recovered from a human donor in a cohort sampled during active COVID-19. Material for sequencing was peripheral blood. In nucleotides, the CDR3 is TGTGCCAGCAGCCGAGGCATTCAAGAGACCCAGTACTTC. This encodes CASSRGIQETQYF.